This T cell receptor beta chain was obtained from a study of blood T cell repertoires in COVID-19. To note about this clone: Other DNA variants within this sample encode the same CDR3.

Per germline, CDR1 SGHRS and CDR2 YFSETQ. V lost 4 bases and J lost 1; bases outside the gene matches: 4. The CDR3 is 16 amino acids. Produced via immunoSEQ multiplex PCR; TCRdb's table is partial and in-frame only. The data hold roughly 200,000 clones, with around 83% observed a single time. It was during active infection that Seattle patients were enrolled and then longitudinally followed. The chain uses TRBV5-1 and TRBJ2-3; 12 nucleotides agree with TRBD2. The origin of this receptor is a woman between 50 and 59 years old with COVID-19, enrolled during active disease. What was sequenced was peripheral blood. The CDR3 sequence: CASSPRTSGGTDTQYF. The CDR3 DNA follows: TGCGCCAGCAGCCCACGGACTAGCGGGGGCACAGATACGCAGTATTTT.